Sequencing of this T cell receptor (beta chain) was carried out in a study of blood T cell repertoires in COVID-19 (dated by TCRdb to about 2020). Regarding the complete study: Samples from collaborators originated in the United States, Italy and Spain and spanned both the acute and convalescent phases of COVID-19. The material from the prospective study consisted of cDNA or gDNA derived from T cells, B-cell-depleted T cells, or PBMCs. Subjects who had been exposed to COVID-19, were actively infected with it, or had recovered from it provided the deeply sampled blood TCRbeta repertoires that made up the dataset. The repertoires were released in a freely available public database meant as a resource for research on the immune response to SARS-CoV-2. Samples were obtained from the ongoing ImmuneRACE study (first 160 participants) and from over 1,000 subjects provided by 6 global collaborators. A de-identified subject ID, COVID-19 status, age in years and sex were almost always included in the sample metadata. Where HLA class I and class II types were available, the types were taken from metadata supplied by the sample provider, not from assay-based typing. Overall results and qualifications from the work: The quantity of clinical and demographic metadata differed by source and by participant and was supplied without curation.

From V the trimming removes 10 bases and from J it removes 4 bases, while the gene matches leave 10 bases of the junction unaccounted for. From the cysteine through the phenylalanine, the CDR3 covers 14 amino acids. The read is trimmed to its CDR3 DNA, 42 bases read in frame from base 1. The germline V gene gives CDR1 as ENHRY and CDR2 as SYGVKD. The immunoSEQ Assay, a bias-controlled multiplex PCR, was used to amplify TCRbeta CDR3 regions from genomic DNA. As for how the authors treated the data: The number of nucleated cells in each sample was estimated by amplification of reference gene primers within the assay. To quantify the absolute abundance of each unique TCRbeta CDR3 rearrangement, sequence reads were collapsed and filtered. For each sample, productive Simpson clonality was calculated as the square root of Simpson's diversity index across productive rearrangements. TCRdb stores this immuneACCESS table with in-frame sequences only. Part of the clones is absent; in the studies checked, under half of the shortfall reflects unresolved V genes, and no reason is known for the rest. From that table come the V and J calls and clone size; the DNA was used to work out D and trimming. This sample is represented by hundreds of thousands of clones; approximately 89% of them were singletons. The top ten clonotypes cover about 1.7% of the sample.

Samples from volunteer blood donors who had recovered from COVID-19 were contributed by a second Seattle source. Each collaborating institution followed its own protocols to collect whole blood in K2EDTA tubes. For TCRbeta analysis, collaborators shipped samples in one of three forms: frozen whole blood, isolated PBMCs, or DNA extracted from either of those sample types. This clone was observed once. Its antigen specificity is not known. One base away there is no much larger clone; base qualities are not given. The receptor chain draws on TRBV10-3 and TRBJ2-1; 7 central bases correspond to TRBD2. The source of this sequence is a woman aged 55-70 years who had recovered from COVID-19. Sequences were obtained from peripheral blood. The DNA reads as follows: TGTGCCAGCGCCCGGGACTACCAATACAATGAGCAGTTCTTC. Translated, this gives CASARDYQYNEQFF.